This T cell receptor beta chain was captured by sequencing in a study of cytomegalovirus exposure and HLA in healthy donors. Study-level results: Sequencing artifact likely explains a cluster of highly shared sequence variants. Looking again later, the authors saw that most CMV-associated TCR beta chains seemed HLA-restricted.

This CDR3 is 13 amino acids long. Germline CDR1 reads MNHNS; CDR2 reads SASEGT. V was trimmed by 5 bases and J by 6 bases, leaving 11 bases between them. Primers included in the PCR were 60 Vbeta and 13 Jbeta primers. Clones were sequenced by immunoSEQ multiplex PCR, and TCRdb holds only the in-frame ones, with some missing. The sample consists of tens of thousands of clones, more than 65% of them appearing once. On this clone: Antigen specificity is unknown.

This receptor was taken from a woman in her 40s in good health and CMV-seropositive. J is TRBJ1-5 and V is TRBV6-1, with no clear D. The specimen was PBMCs. Here the CDR3 reads CASSPSRVQPQHF. The CDR3 DNA reads as TGTGCCAGCAGTCCTTCCCGGGTTCAGCCCCAGCATTTT.